This T cell receptor beta chain was recovered during a study of T cells expressing NK-cell markers. TCRdb re-called the 5' RACE reads; every CDR3 protein appears as one record, without DNA. The sample data list 350,000 to 400,000 distinct CDR3 sequences. There are 15 residues in the CDR3. Germline lookup yields CDR1 SEHNR and CDR2 FQNEAQ (reference sequence). The V call is TRBV7-9, the J call TRBJ2-5; lacking DNA, the TRBD2 call made by TCRdb goes unchecked. The specimen sequenced was blood T cells: a sorted CD56 or NKG2C T cell subset, CD4+ or CD8+ T cells, or bulk PBMC T cells (not recorded which). The receptor was derived from a woman in her fifties or sixties in good health. CDR3 sequence: CASRNVSGSGETQYF.